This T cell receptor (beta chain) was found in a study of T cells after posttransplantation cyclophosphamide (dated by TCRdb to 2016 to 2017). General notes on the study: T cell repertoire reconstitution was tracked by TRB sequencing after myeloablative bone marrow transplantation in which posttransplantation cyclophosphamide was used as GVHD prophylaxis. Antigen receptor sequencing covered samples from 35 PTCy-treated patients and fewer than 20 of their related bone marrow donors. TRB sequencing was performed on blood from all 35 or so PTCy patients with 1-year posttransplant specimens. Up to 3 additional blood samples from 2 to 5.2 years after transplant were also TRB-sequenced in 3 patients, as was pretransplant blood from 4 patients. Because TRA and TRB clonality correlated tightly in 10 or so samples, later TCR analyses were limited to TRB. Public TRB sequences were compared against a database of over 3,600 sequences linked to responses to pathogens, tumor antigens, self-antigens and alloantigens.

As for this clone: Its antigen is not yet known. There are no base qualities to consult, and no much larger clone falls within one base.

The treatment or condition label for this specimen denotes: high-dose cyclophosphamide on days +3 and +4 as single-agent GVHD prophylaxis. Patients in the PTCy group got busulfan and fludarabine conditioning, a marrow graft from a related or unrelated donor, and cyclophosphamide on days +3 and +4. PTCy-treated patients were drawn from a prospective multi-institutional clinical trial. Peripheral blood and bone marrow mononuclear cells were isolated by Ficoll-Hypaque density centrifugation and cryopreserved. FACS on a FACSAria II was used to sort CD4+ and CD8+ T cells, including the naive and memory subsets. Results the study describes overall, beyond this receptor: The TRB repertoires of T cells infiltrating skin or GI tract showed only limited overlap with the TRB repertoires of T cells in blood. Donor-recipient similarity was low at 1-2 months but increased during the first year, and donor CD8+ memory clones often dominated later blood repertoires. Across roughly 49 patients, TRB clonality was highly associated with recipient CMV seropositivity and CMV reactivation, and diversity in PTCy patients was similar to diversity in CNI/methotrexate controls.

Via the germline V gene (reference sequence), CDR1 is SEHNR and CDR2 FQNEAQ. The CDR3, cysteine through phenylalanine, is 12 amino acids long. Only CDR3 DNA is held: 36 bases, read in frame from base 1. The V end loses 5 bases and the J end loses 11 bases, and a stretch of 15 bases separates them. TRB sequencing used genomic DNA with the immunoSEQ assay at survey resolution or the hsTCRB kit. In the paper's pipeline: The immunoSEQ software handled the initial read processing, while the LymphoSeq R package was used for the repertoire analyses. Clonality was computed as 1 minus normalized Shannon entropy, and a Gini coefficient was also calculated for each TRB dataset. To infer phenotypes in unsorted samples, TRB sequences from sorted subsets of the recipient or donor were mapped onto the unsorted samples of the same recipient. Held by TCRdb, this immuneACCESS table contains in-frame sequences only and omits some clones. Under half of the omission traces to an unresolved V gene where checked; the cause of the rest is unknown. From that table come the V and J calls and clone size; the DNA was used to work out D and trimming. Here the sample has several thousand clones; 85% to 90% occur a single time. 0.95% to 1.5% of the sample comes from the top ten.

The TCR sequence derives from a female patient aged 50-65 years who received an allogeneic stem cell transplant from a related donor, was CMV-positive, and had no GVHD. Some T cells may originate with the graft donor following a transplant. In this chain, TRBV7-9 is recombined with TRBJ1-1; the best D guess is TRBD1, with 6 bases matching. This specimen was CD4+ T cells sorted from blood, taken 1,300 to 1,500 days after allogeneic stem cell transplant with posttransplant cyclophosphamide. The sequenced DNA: TGTGCCAGCAGCGAGCACAGGGAATGGGCTTTCTTT. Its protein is CASSEHREWAFF.